A selection of T cell receptor beta chains follows, all from one sample in a study of shared clonotypes between healthy human individuals. Clones were sequenced by immunoSEQ multiplex PCR, and TCRdb holds only the in-frame ones, with some missing. The data show approximately 480,000 clones, with about three quarters seen just once and around 13% held by the top ten. The sequenced sample was PBMCs. These receptors all stem from a woman aged 40 to 50 in good health. Some clones in this sample may be carry-over from other donors' samples. Each CDR3 is given with its conserved first and last residue. The D gene is left open where the match is weak. Part of the rows lack a size; the others show once, few, many or a class for expanded clones.

cdr3_aa: CSVDVTAIEAFF
cdr3_nt: TGCAGCGTTGATGTAACAGCAATTGAAGCTTTCTTT
clone_size: NA
d_call: NA
j_call: TRBJ1-1
v_call: TRBV29-1

cdr3_aa: CASSLFGGRESGELFF
cdr3_nt: TGTGCCAGCAGCTTGTTCGGCGGGAGGGAGTCCGGGGAGCTGTTTTTT
clone_size: NA
d_call: TRBD2
j_call: TRBJ2-2
v_call: TRBV7-2

cdr3_aa: CSVVGGMVTDTQYF
cdr3_nt: TGCAGCGTTGTGGGCGGGATGGTCACAGATACGCAGTATTTT
clone_size: few
d_call: NA
j_call: TRBJ2-3
v_call: TRBV29-1

cdr3_aa: CASTSKPRGLDEKLFF
cdr3_nt: TGTGCCAGCACCTCAAAACCCAGGGGGCTTGATGAAAAACTGTTTTTT
clone_size: NA
d_call: NA
j_call: TRBJ1-4
v_call: TRBV21-1

cdr3_aa: CASSPRTGDAEQFF
cdr3_nt: TGTGCCAGCAGCCCAAGGACAGGGGACGCTGAGCAGTTCTTC
clone_size: once
d_call: TRBD1
j_call: TRBJ2-1
v_call: TRBV11-2

cdr3_aa: CASSLGGEKGGPSTGELFF
cdr3_nt: TGTGCCAGCAGCTTGGGGGGAGAAAAGGGAGGGCCGAGCACCGGGGAGCTGTTTTTT
clone_size: few
d_call: TRBD2
j_call: TRBJ2-2
v_call: TRBV11-1

cdr3_aa: CASSLVDRASYNEQFF
cdr3_nt: TGTGCCAGCAGTTTGGTCGACCGCGCCTCCTACAATGAGCAGTTCTTC
clone_size: NA
d_call: NA
j_call: TRBJ2-1
v_call: TRBV28

cdr3_aa: CATGPPGLAAKDNEQFF
cdr3_nt: TGTGCCACCGGGCCCCCAGGACTAGCTGCTAAAGACAATGAGCAGTTCTTC
clone_size: NA
d_call: TRBD2
j_call: TRBJ2-1
v_call: TRBV28

cdr3_aa: CASSTGRSYNEQFF
cdr3_nt: TGTGCCAGCAGTACGGGACGATCCTACAATGAGCAGTTCTTC
clone_size: NA
d_call: NA
j_call: TRBJ2-1
v_call: TRBV27

cdr3_aa: CASSLWGGVGNEQFF
cdr3_nt: TGTGCCAGCAGTTTATGGGGGGGAGTGGGTAATGAGCAGTTCTTC
clone_size: NA
d_call: NA
j_call: TRBJ2-1
v_call: TRBV28

cdr3_aa: CASSSTGTSKGLNEKLFF
cdr3_nt: TGTGCCAGCTCATCGACCGGGACGTCAAAGGGCCTTAATGAAAAACTGTTTTTT
clone_size: NA
d_call: NA
j_call: TRBJ1-4
v_call: TRBV18

cdr3_aa: CASSQGLSRVSYEQYF
cdr3_nt: TGTGCCAGCAGCCAGGGGTTGTCTCGGGTATCCTACGAGCAGTACTTC
clone_size: once
d_call: NA
j_call: TRBJ2-7
v_call: TRBV7-9

cdr3_aa: CASTTRLGVEAFF
cdr3_nt: TGTGCCAGCACCACCCGGTTGGGAGTTGAAGCTTTCTTT
clone_size: NA
d_call: NA
j_call: TRBJ1-1
v_call: TRBV27

cdr3_aa: CASSLAAAIATGEQYF
cdr3_nt: TGTGCCAGCAGCTTAGCAGCGGCAATAGCAACGGGCGAGCAGTACTTC
clone_size: NA
d_call: NA
j_call: TRBJ2-7
v_call: TRBV7-9

cdr3_aa: CAPRNNEQFF
cdr3_nt: TGTGCCCCCCGGAACAATGAGCAGTTCTTC
clone_size: NA
d_call: NA
j_call: TRBJ2-1
v_call: TRBV30

cdr3_aa: CASSYSRAMGAFF
cdr3_nt: TGTGCCAGCAGTTACTCCCGGGCGATGGGGGCTTTCTTT
clone_size: NA
d_call: NA
j_call: TRBJ1-1
v_call: TRBV6-6

cdr3_aa: CASSRQGWEQYF
cdr3_nt: TGTGCCAGCTCACGACAGGGATGGGAGCAGTACTTC
clone_size: NA
d_call: TRBD1
j_call: TRBJ2-7
v_call: TRBV6-6

cdr3_aa: CASSPQQGTDTQYF
cdr3_nt: TGTGCCAGCAGCCCCCAACAGGGCACAGATACGCAGTATTTT
clone_size: NA
d_call: NA
j_call: TRBJ2-3
v_call: TRBV4-2

cdr3_aa: CASSQEGDRGGQQYF
cdr3_nt: TGCGCCAGCAGCCAAGAAGGAGACAGGGGCGGCCAGCAGTACTTC
clone_size: NA
d_call: TRBD1
j_call: TRBJ2-5
v_call: TRBV4-3

cdr3_aa: CAWYPGTDATEAFF
cdr3_nt: TGTGCCTGGTACCCCGGGACGGACGCCACTGAAGCTTTCTTT
clone_size: many
d_call: NA
j_call: TRBJ1-1
v_call: TRBV30

cdr3_aa: CASSLSRNTEAFF
cdr3_nt: TGCGCCAGCAGCTTGAGCAGAAACACTGAAGCTTTCTTT
clone_size: once
d_call: NA
j_call: TRBJ1-1
v_call: TRBV5-1

cdr3_aa: CASKVALAGNEQYF
cdr3_nt: TGCGCCAGCAAGGTCGCACTAGCGGGAAACGAGCAGTACTTC
clone_size: NA
d_call: TRBD2
j_call: TRBJ2-7
v_call: TRBV10-2

cdr3_aa: CASSLVVMSEQFF
cdr3_nt: TGCGCCAGCAGCTTAGTAGTAATGAGTGAGCAGTTCTTC
clone_size: NA
d_call: NA
j_call: TRBJ2-1
v_call: TRBV5-1

cdr3_aa: CAIRAEGQPQHF
cdr3_nt: TGTGCCATCAGGGCGGAGGGTCAGCCCCAGCATTTT
clone_size: NA
d_call: NA
j_call: TRBJ1-5
v_call: TRBV10-3

cdr3_aa: CASIPDRVGGYTF
cdr3_nt: TGTGCCAGCATTCCCGACAGGGTCGGTGGCTACACCTTC
clone_size: NA
d_call: TRBD1
j_call: TRBJ1-2
v_call: TRBV6-1

cdr3_aa: CAISAEGATAEAFF
cdr3_nt: TGTGCCATCAGTGCAGAGGGCGCGACCGCTGAAGCTTTCTTT
clone_size: NA
d_call: NA
j_call: TRBJ1-1
v_call: TRBV10-3

cdr3_aa: CASSRSGAYTGELFF
cdr3_nt: TGTGCCAGCAGCCGTAGCGGGGCCTACACCGGGGAGCTGTTTTTT
clone_size: NA
d_call: TRBD2
j_call: TRBJ2-2
v_call: TRBV27

cdr3_aa: CASSAREGLFSQYF
cdr3_nt: TGTGCCAGCAGCGCCCGGGAGGGCCTTTTCTCCCAGTACTTC
clone_size: many
d_call: TRBD2
j_call: TRBJ2-5
v_call: TRBV5-4

cdr3_aa: CSGVVGANTGELFF
cdr3_nt: TGCAGCGGGGTAGTTGGGGCGAACACCGGGGAGCTGTTTTTT
clone_size: NA
d_call: NA
j_call: TRBJ2-2
v_call: TRBV29-1

cdr3_aa: CASSIDRDRTTENYGYTF
cdr3_nt: TGTGCCAGTAGTATAGATAGGGACCGCACAACTGAAAACTATGGCTACACCTTC
clone_size: few
d_call: NA
j_call: TRBJ1-2
v_call: TRBV19

cdr3_aa: CASSLGVAGEQFF
cdr3_nt: TGTGCCAGCAGCTTAGGGGTGGCGGGGGAGCAGTTCTTC
clone_size: NA
d_call: NA
j_call: TRBJ2-1
v_call: TRBV11-3

cdr3_aa: CAISGQTPSSTDTQYF
cdr3_nt: TGTGCCATCAGCGGACAGACTCCTTCTAGCACAGATACGCAGTATTTT
clone_size: NA
d_call: NA
j_call: TRBJ2-3
v_call: TRBV10-3

cdr3_aa: CASSLDANTEAFF
cdr3_nt: TGTGCCAGCAGCTTGGACGCGAACACTGAAGCTTTCTTT
clone_size: once
d_call: NA
j_call: TRBJ1-1
v_call: TRBV7-9

cdr3_aa: CASSGQHSQYF
cdr3_nt: TGTGCCAGCAGCGGACAGCACTCCCAGTATTTT
clone_size: NA
d_call: NA
j_call: TRBJ2-3
v_call: TRBV25-1

cdr3_aa: CASSPQQGASGYTF
cdr3_nt: TGTGCCAGCTCCCCCCAACAGGGGGCGTCGGGCTACACCTTC
clone_size: many
d_call: TRBD1
j_call: TRBJ1-2
v_call: TRBV18